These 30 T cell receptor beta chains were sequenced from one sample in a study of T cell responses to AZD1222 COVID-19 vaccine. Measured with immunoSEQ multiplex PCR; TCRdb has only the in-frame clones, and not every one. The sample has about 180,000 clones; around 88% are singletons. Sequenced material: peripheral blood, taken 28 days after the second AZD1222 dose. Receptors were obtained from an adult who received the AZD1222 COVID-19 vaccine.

In DNA form, the CDR3 reads TGTGCCAGCTCACCAACAATTTCAGGGAACACTGAAGCTTTCTTT. Its translation: CASSPTISGNTEAFF. The rearrangement joins TRBV18 to TRBJ1-1; unclear D gene. The CDR3 covers 15 residues. Germline CDR1 reads KGHSH; CDR2 reads LQKENI. Trimming took 2 bases from V and 1 from J, leaving 11 bases between them.

CDR3 amino acids: CASGLVHGEQYF. CDR3 nucleotide sequence: TGTGCTAGTGGTTTGGTACACGGGGAGCAGTACTTC. V gene TRBV12-5 combines with J gene TRBJ2-7; D is uncertain. V was shortened by 0 bases and J by 7 bases, with 7 bases between the two germline ends. The CDR3 contains 12 residues. From germline, CDR1 is LGHNT and CDR2 FRNRAP.

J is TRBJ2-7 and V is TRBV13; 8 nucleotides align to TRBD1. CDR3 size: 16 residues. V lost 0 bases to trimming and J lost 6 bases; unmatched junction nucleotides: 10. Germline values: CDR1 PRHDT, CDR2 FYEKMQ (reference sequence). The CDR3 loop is CASSLGHPGTGAEQYF. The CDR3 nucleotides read TGTGCCAGCAGCTTAGGACACCCCGGGACAGGCGCCGAGCAGTACTTC.

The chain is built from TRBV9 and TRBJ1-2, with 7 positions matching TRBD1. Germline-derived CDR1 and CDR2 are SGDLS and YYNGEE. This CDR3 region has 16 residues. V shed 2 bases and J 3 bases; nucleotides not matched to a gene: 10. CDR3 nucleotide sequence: TGTGCCAGCAGCGTCGCTTGGTCCGGGACAGACTATGGCTACACCTTC. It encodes CASSVAWSGTDYGYTF.

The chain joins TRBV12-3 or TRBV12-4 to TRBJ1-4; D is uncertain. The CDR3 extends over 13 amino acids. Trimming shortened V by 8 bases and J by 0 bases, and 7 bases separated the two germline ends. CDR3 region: CASRAATNEKLFF. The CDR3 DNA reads TGTGCCAGCCGAGCAGCAACTAATGAAAAACTGTTTTTT.

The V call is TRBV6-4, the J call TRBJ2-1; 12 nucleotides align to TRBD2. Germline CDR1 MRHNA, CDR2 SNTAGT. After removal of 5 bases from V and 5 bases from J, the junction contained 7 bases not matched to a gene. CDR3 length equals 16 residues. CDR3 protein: CASSPSGGAPHNEQFF. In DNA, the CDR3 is TGTGCCAGCAGTCCTAGCGGGGGGGCCCCTCACAATGAGCAGTTCTTC.

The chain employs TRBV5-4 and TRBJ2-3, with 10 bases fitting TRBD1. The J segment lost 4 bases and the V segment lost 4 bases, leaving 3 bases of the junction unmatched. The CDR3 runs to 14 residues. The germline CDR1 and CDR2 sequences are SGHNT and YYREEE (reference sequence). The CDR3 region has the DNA TGTGCCAGCAGCCTCGGGACAGGGGCAGATACGCAGTATTTT. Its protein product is CASSLGTGADTQYF.

This CDR3 is CASSQGSGAPSYEQYF. CDR3 DNA: TGTGCCAGCAGCCAAGGGTCGGGGGCACCCTCCTACGAGCAGTACTTC. V gene TRBV4-2 combines with J gene TRBJ2-7; D might be TRBD1 or TRBD2, each matching 6 bases. In germline, CDR1 is LGHNA, CDR2 YNFKEQ. Trimming cost V 1 base and J 0 bases, with 13 bases left between them. CDR3 size: 16 residues.

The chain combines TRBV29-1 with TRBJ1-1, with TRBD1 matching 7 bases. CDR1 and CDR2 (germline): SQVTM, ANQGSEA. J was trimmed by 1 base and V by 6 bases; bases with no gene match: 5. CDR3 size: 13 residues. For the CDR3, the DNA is TGCAGCGTGGCTGGACAGGCGAACACTGAAGCTTTCTTT. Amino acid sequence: CSVAGQANTEAFF.

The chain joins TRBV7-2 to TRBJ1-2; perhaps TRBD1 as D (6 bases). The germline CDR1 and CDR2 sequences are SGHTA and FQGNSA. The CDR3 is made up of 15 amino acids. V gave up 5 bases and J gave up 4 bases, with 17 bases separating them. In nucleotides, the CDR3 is TGTGCCAGCAGCCCACGGGCAGGGGCGAGCTATGGCTACACCTTC. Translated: CASSPRAGASYGYTF.

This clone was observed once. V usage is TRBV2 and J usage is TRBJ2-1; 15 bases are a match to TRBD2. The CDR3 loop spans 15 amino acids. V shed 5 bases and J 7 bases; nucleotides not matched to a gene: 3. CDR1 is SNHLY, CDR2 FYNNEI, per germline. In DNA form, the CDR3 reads TGTGCCAGCAGTTGGGGACTAGCGGGGGGAAATGAGCAGTTCTTC. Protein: CASSWGLAGGNEQFF.

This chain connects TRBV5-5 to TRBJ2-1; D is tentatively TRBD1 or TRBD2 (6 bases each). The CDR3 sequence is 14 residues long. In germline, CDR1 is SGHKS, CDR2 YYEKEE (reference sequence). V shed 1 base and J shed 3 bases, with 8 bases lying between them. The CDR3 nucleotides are TGTGCCAGCAGCTTGAGGGGGGACTACAATGAGCAGTTCTTC. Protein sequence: CASSLRGDYNEQFF.

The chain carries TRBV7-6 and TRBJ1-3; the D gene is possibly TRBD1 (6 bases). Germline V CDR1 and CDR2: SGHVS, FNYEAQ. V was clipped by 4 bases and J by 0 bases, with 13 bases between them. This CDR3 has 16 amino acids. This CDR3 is CASSSAGAGSGNTIYF. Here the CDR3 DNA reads TGTGCCAGCAGCTCTGCGGGGGCCGGCTCTGGAAACACCATATATTTT.

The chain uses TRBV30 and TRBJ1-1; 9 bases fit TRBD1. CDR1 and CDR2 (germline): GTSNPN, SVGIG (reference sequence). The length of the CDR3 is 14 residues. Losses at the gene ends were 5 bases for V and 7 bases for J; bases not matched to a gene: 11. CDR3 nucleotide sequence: TGTGCCTGGTGGGGCGGGACAGGGTGGCATGAAGCTTTCTTT. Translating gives CAWWGGTGWHEAFF. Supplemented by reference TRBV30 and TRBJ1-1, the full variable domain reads SQTIHQWPATLVQPVGSPLSLECTVEGTSNPNLYWYRQAAGRGLQLLFYSVGIGQISSEVPQNLSASRPQDRQFILSSKKLLLSDSGFYLCAWWGGTGWHEAFFGQGTRLTVV.

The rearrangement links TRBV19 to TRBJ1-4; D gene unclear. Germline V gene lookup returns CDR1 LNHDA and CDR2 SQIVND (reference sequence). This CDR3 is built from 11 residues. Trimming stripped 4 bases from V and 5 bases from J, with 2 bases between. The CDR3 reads CASSTNEKLFF. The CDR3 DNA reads TGTGCCAGTAGTACGAATGAAAAACTGTTTTTT.

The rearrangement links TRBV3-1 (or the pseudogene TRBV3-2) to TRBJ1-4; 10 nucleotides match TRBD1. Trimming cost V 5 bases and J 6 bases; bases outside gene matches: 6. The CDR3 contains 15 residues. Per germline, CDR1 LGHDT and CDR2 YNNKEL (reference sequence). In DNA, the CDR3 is TGTGCCAGCAGCTTTACCGGGACAGGGGATGAAAAACTGTTTTTT. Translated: CASSFTGTGDEKLFF.

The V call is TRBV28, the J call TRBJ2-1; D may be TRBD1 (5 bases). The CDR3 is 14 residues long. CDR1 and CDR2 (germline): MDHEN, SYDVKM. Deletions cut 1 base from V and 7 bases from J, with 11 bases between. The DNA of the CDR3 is TGTGCCAGCAGTTTATTAGCAAGGGGAAATGAGCAGTTCTTC. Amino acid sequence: CASSLLARGNEQFF.

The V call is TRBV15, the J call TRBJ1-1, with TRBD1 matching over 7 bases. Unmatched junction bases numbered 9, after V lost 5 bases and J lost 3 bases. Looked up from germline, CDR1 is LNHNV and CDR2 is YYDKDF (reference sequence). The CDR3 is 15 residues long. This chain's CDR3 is CATSGPGQMDTEAFF. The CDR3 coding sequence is TGTGCCACCAGCGGTCCGGGACAGATGGACACTGAAGCTTTCTTT. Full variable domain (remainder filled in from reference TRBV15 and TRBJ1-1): DAMVIQNPRYQVTQFGKPVTLSCSQTLNHNVMYWYQQKSSQAPKLLFHYYDKDFNNEADTPDNFQSRRPNTSFCFLDIRSPGLGDTAMYLCATSGPGQMDTEAFFGQGTRLTVV.

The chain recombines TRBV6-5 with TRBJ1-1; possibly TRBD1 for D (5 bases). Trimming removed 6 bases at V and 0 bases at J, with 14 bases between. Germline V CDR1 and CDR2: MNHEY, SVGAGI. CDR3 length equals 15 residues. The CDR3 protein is CASRSANRMNTEAFF. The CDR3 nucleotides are TGTGCCAGCAGATCCGCGAACAGGATGAACACTGAAGCTTTCTTT.

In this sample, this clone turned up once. DNA for the CDR3: TGCGCCAGCAGCCAAGAACAGGGCCCTATTTCTGGGGCCAACGTCCTGACTTTC. This codes for CASSQEQGPISGANVLTF. This chain joins TRBV4-1 and TRBJ2-6; possibly TRBD1 for D (6 bases). Germline CDR1 reads MGHRA; CDR2 reads YSYEKL. The CDR3 loop spans 18 amino acids. Trimming removed 0 bases from V and 1 base from J, with 13 bases in between.

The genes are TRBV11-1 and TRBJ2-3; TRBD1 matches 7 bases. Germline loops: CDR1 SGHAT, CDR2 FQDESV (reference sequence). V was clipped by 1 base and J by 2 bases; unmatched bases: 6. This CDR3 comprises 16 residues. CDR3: CASSLDSGQFTDTQYF. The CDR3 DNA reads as TGTGCCAGCAGCTTAGATTCGGGACAGTTCACAGATACGCAGTATTTT.

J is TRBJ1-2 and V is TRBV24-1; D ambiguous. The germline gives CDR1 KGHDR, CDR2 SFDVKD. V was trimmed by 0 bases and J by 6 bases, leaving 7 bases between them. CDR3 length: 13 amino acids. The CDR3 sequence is CATSDLAANGYTF. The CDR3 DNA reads TGTGCCACCAGTGATTTGGCGGCTAATGGCTACACCTTC.

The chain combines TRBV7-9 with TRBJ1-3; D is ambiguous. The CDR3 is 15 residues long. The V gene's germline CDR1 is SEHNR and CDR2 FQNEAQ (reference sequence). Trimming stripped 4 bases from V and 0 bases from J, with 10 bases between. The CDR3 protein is CASSSATSSGNTIYF. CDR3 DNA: TGTGCCAGCAGCTCGGCCACGAGCTCTGGAAACACCATATATTTT.

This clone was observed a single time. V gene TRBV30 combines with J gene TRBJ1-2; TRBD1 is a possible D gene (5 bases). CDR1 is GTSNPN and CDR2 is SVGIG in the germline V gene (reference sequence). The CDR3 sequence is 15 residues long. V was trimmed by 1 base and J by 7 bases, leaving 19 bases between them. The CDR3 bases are TGTGCCTGGAGTGGATTCGATAGGAGACAGTCTGGCTACACCTTC. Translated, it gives CAWSGFDRRQSGYTF.

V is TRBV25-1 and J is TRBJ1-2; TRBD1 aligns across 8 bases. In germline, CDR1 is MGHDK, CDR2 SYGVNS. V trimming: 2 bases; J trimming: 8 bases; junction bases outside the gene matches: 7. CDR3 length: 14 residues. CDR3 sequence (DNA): TGTGCCAGCAGTGAAAACTCTGGACAGGGAGGCTACACCTTC. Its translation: CASSENSGQGGYTF.

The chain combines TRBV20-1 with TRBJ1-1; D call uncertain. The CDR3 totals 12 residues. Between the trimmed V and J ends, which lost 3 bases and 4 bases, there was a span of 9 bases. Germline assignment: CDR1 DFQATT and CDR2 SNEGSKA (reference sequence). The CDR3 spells CSASWRVTEAFF. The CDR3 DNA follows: TGCAGTGCTAGTTGGCGGGTCACTGAAGCTTTCTTT.

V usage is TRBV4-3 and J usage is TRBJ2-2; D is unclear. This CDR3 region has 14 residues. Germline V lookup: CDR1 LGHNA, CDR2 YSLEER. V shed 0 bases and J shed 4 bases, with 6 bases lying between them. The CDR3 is CASSQDRVTGELFF. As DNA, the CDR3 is TGCGCCAGCAGCCAAGACCGAGTCACCGGGGAGCTGTTTTTT.

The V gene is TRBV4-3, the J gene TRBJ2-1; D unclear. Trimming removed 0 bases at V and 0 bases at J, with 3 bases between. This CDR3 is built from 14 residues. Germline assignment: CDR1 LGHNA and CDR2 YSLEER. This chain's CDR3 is CASSQDYSYNEQFF. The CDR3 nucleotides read TGCGCCAGCAGCCAAGACTACTCCTACAATGAGCAGTTCTTC.

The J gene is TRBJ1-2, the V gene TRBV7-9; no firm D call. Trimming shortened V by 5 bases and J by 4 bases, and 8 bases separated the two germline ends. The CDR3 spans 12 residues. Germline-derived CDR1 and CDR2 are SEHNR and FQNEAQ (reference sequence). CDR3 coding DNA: TGTGCCAGCAGCCCGATCGCCTATGGCTACACCTTC. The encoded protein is CASSPIAYGYTF. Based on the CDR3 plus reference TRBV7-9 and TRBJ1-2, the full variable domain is DTGVSQNPRHKITKRGQNVTFRCDPISEHNRLYWYRQTLGQGPEFLTYFQNEAQLEKSRLLSDRFSAERPKGSFSTLEIQRTEQGDSAMYLCASSPIAYGYTFGSGTRLTVV.

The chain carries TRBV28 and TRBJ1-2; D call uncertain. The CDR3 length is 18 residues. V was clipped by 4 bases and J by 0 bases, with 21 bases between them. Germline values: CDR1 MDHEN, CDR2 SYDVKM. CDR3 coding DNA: TGTGCCAGCAGTTCCCCCCGCGAGTTCGAGCCTCCTAACTATGGCTACACCTTC. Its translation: CASSSPREFEPPNYGYTF.